The 25 T cell receptor beta chains listed next were all sequenced from one sample in a study of blood T cell repertoires in COVID-19. The repertoire was sequenced with immunoSEQ multiplex PCR; TCRdb's copy has only in-frame clones and lacks some. The sample has approximately 210,000 clones, roughly 80% seen once; the top ten hold around 5%. The specimen was peripheral blood. All receptors come from a human donor in a cohort sampled during active COVID-19.

The chain joins TRBV27 to TRBJ2-7; 7 nucleotides line up with TRBD1. Losses at the gene ends were 5 bases for V and 12 bases for J; bases not matched to a gene: 10. The CDR3 is 12 amino acids. Germline CDR1 reads MNHEY; CDR2 reads SMNVEV (reference sequence). CDR3 in DNA: TGTGCCAGCAGTCGCGTAAACAGGGGTCTGTACTTC. It specifies CASSRVNRGLYF.

In DNA, the CDR3 is TGCGCCAGCAGCTTGGCCGCGGGGGCGATCTATGGCTACACCTTC. It is translated as CASSLAAGAIYGYTF. The chain has TRBV5-1 and TRBJ1-2; possible D gene TRBD1, 6 bases. V lost 0 bases and J 4 bases, leaving 13 bases between the germline ends. The CDR3 loop spans 15 amino acids. Looked up from germline, CDR1 is SGHRS and CDR2 is YFSETQ.

The sample holds many counts of this clone. The chain links TRBV2 to TRBJ2-1; 7 nucleotides match TRBD1. The CDR3 runs 14 residues. V was pared by 4 bases and J by 6 bases, with 6 bases of the junction left unmatched. Looked up from germline, CDR1 is SNHLY and CDR2 is FYNNEI. The CDR3 is CASSVGTEPNEQFF. The CDR3 DNA sequence: TGTGCCAGCAGTGTTGGGACAGAACCCAATGAGCAGTTCTTC.

The chain joins TRBV9 to TRBJ2-7; TRBD1 agrees at 12 bases. V trimming: 3 bases; J trimming: 1 base; junction bases outside the gene matches: 8. Germline CDR1 SGDLS, CDR2 YYNGEE. The CDR3 covers 17 residues. CDR3 protein: CASSGGGTGGGSYEQYF. Here the CDR3 DNA reads TGTGCCAGCAGCGGAGGGGGGACAGGGGGCGGTTCCTACGAGCAGTACTTC.

The chain joins TRBV7-3 to TRBJ1-6; D perhaps matches TRBD1 (5 bases). The CDR3 has 15 residues. From germline, CDR1 is SGHTA and CDR2 FQGTGA. The germline V and J ends were trimmed by 0 bases and 9 bases, with 12 bases remaining between them. The DNA of the CDR3 is TGTGCCAGCAGCTTAACCCCTGGGCAGGGTTCACCCCTCCACTTT. This codes for CASSLTPGQGSPLHF.

The DNA of the CDR3 is TGTGCCAGCAGCCAAAGGGACTCCCGCACAGATACGCAGTATTTT. Protein: CASSQRDSRTDTQYF. The gene calls are TRBV3-1 (or the pseudogene TRBV3-2) and TRBJ2-3, with a possible D match to TRBD2 (6 bases). The CDR3 is 15 amino acids. Germline V lookup: CDR1 LGHDT, CDR2 YNNKEL (reference sequence). V was trimmed by 2 bases and J by 1 base, leaving 10 bases between them.

This clone was seen once. The chain couples TRBV4-2 to TRBJ1-2; the match to TRBD1 covers 9 bases. The CDR3 runs 16 residues. J gave up 3 bases and V 1 base, and 6 bases lay outside the gene matches. CDR1 is LGHNA and CDR2 is YNFKEQ in the germline V gene. The DNA for the CDR3 is TGTGCCAGCAGCCAAGGGGACAGGGTGGGGTACTATGGCTACACCTTC. Its translation: CASSQGDRVGYYGYTF.

This sequence joins TRBV28 and TRBJ2-7; the D gene is possibly TRBD1 (5 bases). Looked up from germline, CDR1 is MDHEN and CDR2 is SYDVKM. Trimming pared 3 bases from V and 2 bases from J, leaving 11 bases between. The CDR3 length is 14 residues. The CDR3 region has the DNA TGTGCCAGCAGTTTGGGCAGGGAACCCTACGAGCAGTACTTC. Translating it yields CASSLGREPYEQYF.

The chain carries TRBV10-1 and TRBJ2-1, with 12 bases that match TRBD2. The J segment lost 3 bases and the V segment lost 3 bases, leaving 3 bases of the junction unmatched. The CDR3 runs to 16 residues. Germline-derived CDR1 and CDR2 are WNHNN and SYGVQD (reference sequence). In nucleotides, the CDR3 is TGCGCCAGCAGTGACCCGACTAGCGGGAGCTACAATGAGCAGTTCTTC. Encoded protein: CASSDPTSGSYNEQFF.

The gene calls are TRBV28 and TRBJ2-1; TRBD2 agrees at 8 bases. The CDR3 has 16 amino acids. Trimming at V came to 5 bases and at J to 7 bases, leaving 13 bases not matched to a gene. Germline V lookup: CDR1 MDHEN, CDR2 SYDVKM. CDR3 residues: CASSQAGALTGNEQFF. CDR3 DNA: TGTGCCAGCAGTCAAGCGGGAGCTCTAACGGGGAATGAGCAGTTCTTC.

This clone showed up many times. The chain recombines TRBV6-5 with TRBJ1-6; D uncertain. V was shortened by 4 bases and J by 5 bases, with 9 bases between the two germline ends. CDR1 is MNHEY, CDR2 SVGAGI, per germline. The CDR3 is made up of 14 amino acids. This CDR3 reads CASSWRVDNSPLHF. Written as DNA, the CDR3 is TGTGCCAGCAGTTGGAGGGTCGATAATTCACCCCTCCACTTT.

This chain uses TRBV5-1 with TRBJ1-2; D unresolved. CDR1 SGHRS and CDR2 YFSETQ come from the germline V gene. CDR3 length equals 16 residues. V was pared by 4 bases and J by 4 bases, with 20 bases between. CDR3 residues: CASSPNGPRRGYGYTF. CDR3 coding DNA: TGCGCCAGCAGCCCCAACGGGCCTCGGCGGGGCTATGGCTACACCTTC.

This clone was seen a handful of times. The chain couples TRBV6-5 to TRBJ2-7, with D perhaps TRBD1 (5 bases). Germline values: CDR1 MNHEY, CDR2 SVGAGI. V was clipped by 7 bases and J by 3 bases, with 16 bases between them. This CDR3 is built from 14 residues. CDR3 protein: CASTSQDIFYEQYF. The CDR3 nucleotides are TGTGCCAGCACAAGCCAGGACATCTTCTACGAGCAGTACTTC.

The rearrangement joins TRBV10-1 to TRBJ1-5; 9 positions match TRBD1. This CDR3 has 13 residues. Germline assignment: CDR1 WNHNN and CDR2 SYGVQD (reference sequence). V was pared by 6 bases and J by 7 bases, with 4 bases of the junction left unmatched. The CDR3 bases are TGCGCCAGCAGGGGACAGGGAGGCCAGCCCCAGCATTTT. This gives the protein CASRGQGGQPQHF.

The chain carries TRBV6-5 and TRBJ1-4; D is ambiguous. Germline values: CDR1 MNHEY, CDR2 SVGAGI. The CDR3 has 13 residues. V lost 11 bases to trimming and J lost 7 bases, with 17 bases between them. This chain's CDR3 is CAGGSPQVEKLFF. In nucleotides, the CDR3 is TGTGCCGGAGGGTCTCCTCAGGTTGAAAAACTGTTTTTT.

The J gene is TRBJ2-5, the V gene TRBV5-4, with a possible D match to TRBD1 (6 bases). CDR3 size: 14 residues. V was cut by 2 bases and J by 0 bases, with 8 bases left in between. The germline CDR1 and CDR2 sequences are SGHNT and YYREEE (reference sequence). The CDR3 sequence: CASSLSGDQETQYF. The DNA for the CDR3 is TGTGCCAGCAGCTTATCAGGGGACCAAGAGACCCAGTACTTC.

This clone was observed a few times. V is TRBV28 and J is TRBJ1-5, with D perhaps matching TRBD1 (5 bases). Germline CDR1 is MDHEN and CDR2 is SYDVKM. Deletions cut 8 bases from V and 7 bases from J, with 15 bases between. The CDR3 length is 13 residues. The DNA for the CDR3 is TGTGCCAGCGGGCGGGACGAAGGACAGCCCCAGCATTTT. This sequence encodes CASGRDEGQPQHF. Variable domain in full (rest from reference TRBV28 and TRBJ1-5): DVKVTQSSRYLVKRTGEKVFLECVQDMDHENMFWYRQDPGLGLRLIYFSYDVKMKEKGDIPEGYSVSREKKERFSLILESASTNQTSMYLCASGRDEGQPQHFGDGTRLSIL.

This clone was recorded many times. V gene TRBV19 combines with J gene TRBJ1-5; TRBD1 aligns across 9 bases. This CDR3 contains 19 residues. The germline V gene encodes CDR1 LNHDA and CDR2 SQIVND (reference sequence). V dropped 5 bases and J dropped 7; count of bases not matched to a gene: 21. The CDR3 DNA follows: TGTGCCAGTAGTGCCAACCTCCGGGACAGGGCCTTCGACAAGCAGCCCCAGCATTTT. This translates into CASSANLRDRAFDKQPQHF.

This chain joins TRBV28 and TRBJ2-1, with 11 bases identical to TRBD2. The CDR3 has 19 residues. The J segment lost 5 bases and the V segment lost 0 bases, leaving 12 bases of the junction unmatched. Looked up from germline, CDR1 is MDHEN and CDR2 is SYDVKM. This chain's CDR3 is CASSLWRTSGFRVNNEQFF. The CDR3 bases are TGTGCCAGCAGTTTATGGAGGACTAGCGGGTTCCGAGTAAACAATGAGCAGTTCTTC.

V usage is TRBV7-3 and J usage is TRBJ1-6, with a possible D match to TRBD1 (6 bases). Germline CDR1 and CDR2: SGHTA and FQGTGA. The CDR3 contains 15 residues. Trimming took 5 bases from V and 7 from J, leaving 15 bases between them. In nucleotides, the CDR3 is TGTGCCAGCAGCCCCGCACGGACAGAGAATTCACCCCTCCACTTT. It translates to CASSPARTENSPLHF.

The chain joins TRBV7-3 to TRBJ2-3; 12 bases line up with TRBD2. Germline CDR1 SGHTA, CDR2 FQGTGA. V shed 5 bases, J shed 3 bases, and the junction held 6 bases outside the gene matches. The CDR3 totals 16 residues. The CDR3 region has the DNA TGTGCCAGCAGCCTAGCGGGAGGGATTCGGACAGATACGCAGTATTTT. Translation gives CASSLAGGIRTDTQYF.

The chain links TRBV3-1 (or the pseudogene TRBV3-2) to TRBJ2-4; the D gene is possibly TRBD2 (6 bases). Deletions cut 4 bases from V and 0 bases from J, with 13 bases between. Germline V lookup: CDR1 LGHDT, CDR2 YNNKEL (reference sequence). This CDR3 contains 16 residues. CDR3 nucleotide sequence: TGTGCCAGCAGCCGTAGGCGGGACCTAGCCAAAAACATTCAGTACTTC. Translating gives CASSRRRDLAKNIQYF.

In nucleotides, the CDR3 is TGTGCCGGAAACACTCAGGGGGCTATGAGCCACGAGCAGTACTTC. Translation gives CAGNTQGAMSHEQYF. This rearrangement joins TRBV30 to TRBJ2-7, with TRBD1 matching 8 bases. J gave up 5 bases and V 8 bases, and 17 bases lay outside the gene matches. This CDR3 is 15 amino acids long. Germline loops: CDR1 GTSNPN, CDR2 SVGIG (reference sequence).

The chain links TRBV19 to TRBJ2-7; TRBD2 matches at 7 bases. The germline V gene encodes CDR1 LNHDA and CDR2 SQIVND (reference sequence). The CDR3 is made up of 16 amino acids. Trimming took 3 bases from V and 2 from J; bases not matched to a gene: 10. CDR3 in DNA: TGTGCCAGTAGTATCGGAACGGGAGGCGTTACCTACGAGCAGTACTTC. As protein: CASSIGTGGVTYEQYF.

The gene calls are TRBV5-6 and TRBJ1-3; no clear D. Germline V gene data show CDR1 as SGHDT and CDR2 as YYEEEE. The CDR3 sequence is 16 residues long. V dropped 0 bases and J dropped 5 bases, with 15 bases sitting between them. In DNA form, the CDR3 reads TGTGCCAGCAGCTTGGACGGTGAGGGTACTAGAAACACCATATATTTT. Amino acids: CASSLDGEGTRNTIYF.